This TCR beta chain was sequenced during a study of T cells in Graves' hyperthyroidism and ophthalmopathy. Extraction of PBMCs used 10 ml of fresh peripheral blood. This clonotype was counted at least ten times. Its cognate antigen is unknown. General observations from the study: The model forecast ophthalmopathy, anticipating it by a median 6.5 months before onset.

There were TCR beta CDR3 regions amplified from RNA transcripts. The HTBI set primed first-round TCR CDR3 RT-PCR. From the multiplex PCR reads, TCRdb called clonotypes with MiXCR, one entry per CDR3 protein. Of 400,000 to 550,000 distinct CDR3 sequences in the sample, roughly a quarter were seen once. The receptor was isolated from a woman in her twenties or thirties with Graves' ophthalmopathy. The material sequenced was blood.

In nucleotides, the CDR3 is TGCGCCAGCAGCTTGGGGGAGAGCACAGATACGCAGTATTTT. Its protein is CASSLGESTDTQYF. The genes are TRBV5-1 and TRBJ2-3; D possibly corresponds to TRBD2 (5 bases). This CDR3 is built from 14 residues. Per germline, CDR1 SGHRS and CDR2 YFSETQ. The ends were cut back, 0 bases at V and 0 bases at J, with 5 bases in the middle. Drawing the rest from reference TRBV5-1 and TRBJ2-3, the complete variable domain is KAGVTQTPRYLIKTRGQQVTLSCSPISGHRSVSWYQQTPGQGLQFLFEYFSETQRNKGNFPGRFSGRQFSNSRSEMNVSTLELGDSALYLCASSLGESTDTQYFGPGTRLTVL.